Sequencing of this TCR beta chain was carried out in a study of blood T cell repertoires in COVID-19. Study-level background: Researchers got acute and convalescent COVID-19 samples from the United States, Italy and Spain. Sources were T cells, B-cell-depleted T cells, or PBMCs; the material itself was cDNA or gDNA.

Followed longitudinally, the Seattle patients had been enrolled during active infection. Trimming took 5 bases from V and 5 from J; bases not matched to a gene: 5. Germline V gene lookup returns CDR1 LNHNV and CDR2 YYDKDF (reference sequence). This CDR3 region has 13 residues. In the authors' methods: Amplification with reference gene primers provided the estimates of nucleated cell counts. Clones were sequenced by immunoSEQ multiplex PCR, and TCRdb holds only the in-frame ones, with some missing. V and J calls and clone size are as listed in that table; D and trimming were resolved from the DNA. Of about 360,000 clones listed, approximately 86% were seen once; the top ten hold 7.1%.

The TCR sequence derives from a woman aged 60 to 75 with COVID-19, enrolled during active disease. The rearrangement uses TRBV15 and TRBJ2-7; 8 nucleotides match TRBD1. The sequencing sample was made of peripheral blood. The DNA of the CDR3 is TGTGCCACCAGCGTGGACAGGGTGGACGAGCAGTACTTC. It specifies CATSVDRVDEQYF.